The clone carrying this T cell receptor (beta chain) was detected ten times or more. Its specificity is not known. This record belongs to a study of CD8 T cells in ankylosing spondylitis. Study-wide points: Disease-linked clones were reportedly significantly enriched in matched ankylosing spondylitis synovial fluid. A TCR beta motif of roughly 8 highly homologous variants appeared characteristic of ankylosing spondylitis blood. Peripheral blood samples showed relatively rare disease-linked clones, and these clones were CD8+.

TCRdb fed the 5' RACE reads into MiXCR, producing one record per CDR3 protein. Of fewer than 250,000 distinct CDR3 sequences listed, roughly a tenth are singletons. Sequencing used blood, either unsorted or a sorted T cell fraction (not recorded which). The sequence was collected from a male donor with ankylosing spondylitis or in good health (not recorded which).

The CDR3 loop is CASSPGGFLYGYTF. CDR3 bases: TGTGCCAGCAGCCCCGGGGGGTTTCTCTATGGCTACACCTTC. The gene calls are TRBV9 and TRBJ1-2; tentative D call: TRBD1 (5 bases). The CDR3 is 14 amino acids. Germline V gives CDR1 SGDLS, CDR2 YYNGEE. V was pared by 4 bases and J by 4 bases, with 14 bases between. Full variable domain (missing parts from reference TRBV9 and TRBJ1-2): DSGVTQTPKHLITATGQRVTLRCSPRSGDLSVYWYQQSLDQGLQFLIQYYNGEERAKGNILERFSAQQFPDLHSELNLSSLELGDSALYFCASSPGGFLYGYTFGSGTRLTVV.